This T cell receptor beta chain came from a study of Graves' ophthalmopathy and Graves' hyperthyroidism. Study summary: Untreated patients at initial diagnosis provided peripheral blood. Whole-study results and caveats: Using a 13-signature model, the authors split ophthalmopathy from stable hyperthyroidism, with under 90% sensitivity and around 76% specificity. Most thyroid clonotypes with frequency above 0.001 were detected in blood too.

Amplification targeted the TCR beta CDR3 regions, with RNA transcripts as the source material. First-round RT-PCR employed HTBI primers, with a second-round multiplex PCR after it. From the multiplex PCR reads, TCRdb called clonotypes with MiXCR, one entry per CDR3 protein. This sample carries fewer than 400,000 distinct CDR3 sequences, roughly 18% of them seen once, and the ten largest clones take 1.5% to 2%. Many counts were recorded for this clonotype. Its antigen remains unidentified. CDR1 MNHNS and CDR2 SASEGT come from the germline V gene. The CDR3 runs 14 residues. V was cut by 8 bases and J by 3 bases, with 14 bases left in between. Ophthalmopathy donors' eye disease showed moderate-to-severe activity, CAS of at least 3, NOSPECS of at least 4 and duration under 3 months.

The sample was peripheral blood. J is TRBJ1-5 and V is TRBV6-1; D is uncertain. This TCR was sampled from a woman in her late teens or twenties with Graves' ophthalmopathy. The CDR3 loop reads CASLGSLFNQPQHF. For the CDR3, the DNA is TGTGCCAGCCTCGGGTCCCTCTTCAATCAGCCCCAGCATTTT.